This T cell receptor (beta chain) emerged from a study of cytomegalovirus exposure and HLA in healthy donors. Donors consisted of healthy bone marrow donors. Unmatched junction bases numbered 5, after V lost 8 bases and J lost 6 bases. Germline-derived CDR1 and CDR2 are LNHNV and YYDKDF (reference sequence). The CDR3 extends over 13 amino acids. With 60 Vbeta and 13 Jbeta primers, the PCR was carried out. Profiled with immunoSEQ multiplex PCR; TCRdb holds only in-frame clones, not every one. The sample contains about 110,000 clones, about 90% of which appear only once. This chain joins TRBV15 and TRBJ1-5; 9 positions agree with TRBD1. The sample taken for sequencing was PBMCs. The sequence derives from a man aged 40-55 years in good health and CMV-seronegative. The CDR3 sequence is CATCRDRVQPQHF. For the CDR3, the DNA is TGTGCCACCTGCCGGGACAGGGTTCAGCCCCAGCATTTT.